A selection of T cell receptor beta chains follows, all from one sample in a study of blood T cell repertoires in COVID-19. TCRdb's table, derived via immunoSEQ multiplex PCR, lists solely in-frame clones and lacks some. Of some 57,000 clones in the sample, 80% to 95% were seen once. Sequencing input: peripheral blood. The receptors originated from a human donor in a cohort sampled during active COVID-19. Both conserved end residues are part of each CDR3. The D gene is left open where the match is weak. Size is stated for part of the rows, as once, few or many counts, or as a class when the clone is expanded.

abundance	v_gene	j_gene	d_gene	CDR3aa	CDR3nt
once	TRBV28	TRBJ1-5	.	CASSLQGQRNQPQHF	TGTGCCAGCAGTTTACAGGGTCAGCGCAATCAGCCCCAGCATTTT
.	TRBV18	TRBJ2-3	TRBD1	CASSPDRGNTDTQYF	TGTGCCAGCTCACCCGACAGGGGAAACACAGATACGCAGTATTTT
.	TRBV30	TRBJ2-7	TRBD1	CAGRVGQGFYEQYF	TGTGCCGGGAGGGTAGGACAGGGGTTCTACGAGCAGTACTTC
once	TRBV28	TRBJ2-5	.	CASSIQGVVETQYF	TGTGCCAGCAGTATACAGGGTGTTGTTGAGACCCAGTACTTC
.	TRBV30	TRBJ2-2	.	CAWTRGHGELFF	TGTGCCTGGACTCGAGGCCACGGGGAGCTGTTTTTT
.	TRBV20-1	TRBJ1-5	.	CSVTGQPQHF	TGCAGTGTCACCGGTCAGCCCCAGCATTTT
.	TRBV20-1	TRBJ2-5	TRBD1	CSTGGQETQYF	TGCAGCACAGGGGGACAAGAGACCCAGTACTTC
.	TRBV4-1	TRBJ2-1	.	CASSQAGNEQFF	TGCGCCAGCAGCCAAGCAGGGAATGAGCAGTTCTTC
.	TRBV25-1	TRBJ2-3	.	CASSWERTDTQYF	TGTGCCAGCAGTTGGGAGCGGACAGATACGCAGTATTTT
.	TRBV5-6	TRBJ2-2	.	CASNPMGAGSVSGELFF	TGTGCCAGCAATCCAATGGGGGCGGGTTCCGTTTCTGGGGAGCTGTTTTTT
.	TRBV30	TRBJ2-5	TRBD1	CAWSVGTGPKTQYF	TGTGCCTGGAGTGTAGGGACAGGGCCAAAGACCCAGTACTTC
.	TRBV6-5	TRBJ2-3	.	CASSTGYTDTQYF	TGTGCCAGCAGCACAGGATACACAGATACGCAGTATTTT
.	TRBV11-2	TRBJ1-1	.	CASSSTDSPHTEAFF	TGTGCCAGCAGCTCTACCGACAGCCCTCACACTGAAGCTTTCTTT
few	TRBV11-2	TRBJ2-2	.	CASSSIPPTVTGELFF	TGTGCCAGCAGCTCCATTCCCCCGACTGTCACCGGGGAGCTGTTTTTT
.	TRBV30	TRBJ1-1	.	CAYQRRGSNTEAFF	TGTGCCTACCAGCGAAGGGGGTCGAACACTGAAGCTTTCTTT
.	TRBV28	TRBJ2-5	TRBD2	CASSLAGGRQETQYF	TGTGCCAGCAGTTTAGCGGGGGGCCGCCAAGAGACCCAGTACTTC
.	TRBV10-3	TRBJ2-7	.	CAISNLYEQYF	TGTGCCATCAGTAACTTGTACGAGCAGTACTTC
few	TRBV14	TRBJ2-7	TRBD2	CASSQVRLAGREQYF	TGTGCCAGCAGCCAAGTCCGGCTAGCGGGACGCGAGCAGTACTTC
once	TRBV5-1	TRBJ2-2	TRBD1	CASSFGDRGNTGELFF	TGCGCCAGCAGCTTTGGGGACAGGGGGAACACCGGGGAGCTGTTTTTT
.	TRBV13	TRBJ2-1	TRBD2	CASSLTRGDNEQFF	TGTGCCAGCAGCTTGACGCGGGGGGACAATGAGCAGTTCTTC
.	TRBV12-3/TRBV12-4	TRBJ1-2	.	CARQGGYTF	TGTGCCAGACAGGGTGGCTACACCTTC
.	TRBV6-5	TRBJ2-7	TRBD1	CASSSRTGAEQYF	TGTGCCAGCAGTTCCAGGACAGGGGCCGAGCAGTACTTC
.	TRBV12-3/TRBV12-4	TRBJ1-6	.	CASSLSRGAVPHF	TGTGCCAGCAGTTTGAGTCGGGGAGCCGTTCCCCACTTT
few	TRBV7-3	TRBJ1-1	.	CASSLATNTEAFF	TGTGCCAGCAGCCTAGCTACGAACACTGAAGCTTTCTTT
.	TRBV10-3	TRBJ2-5	TRBD2	CAIPAREPEETQYF	TGTGCCATCCCGGCGCGGGAGCCAGAAGAGACCCAGTACTTC
.	TRBV20-1	TRBJ2-6	TRBD2	CSASRLAGTAFF	TGCAGTGCTAGTCGACTAGCGGGAACAGCCTTTTTC
.	TRBV24-1	TRBJ2-1	TRBD1	CATSDPGTGDEQFF	TGTGCCACCAGTGATCCGGGGACAGGGGATGAGCAGTTCTTC
.	TRBV3-1/TRBV3-2	TRBJ1-6	.	CASSQDSGDSPLHF	TGTGCCAGCAGCCAAGATAGCGGGGATTCACCCCTCCACTTT
.	TRBV7-2	TRBJ1-6	TRBD1	CASSPGTGGSTPLHF	TGTGCCAGCAGCCCTGGGACAGGGGGCTCGACACCCCTCCACTTT
.	TRBV3-1/TRBV3-2	TRBJ1-5	.	CASSQQGGEPQHF	TGTGCCAGCAGCCAACAGGGTGGAGAGCCCCAGCATTTT
.	TRBV30	TRBJ2-3	TRBD2	CACQAGLAGRITDTQYF	TGTGCCTGCCAAGCGGGACTAGCGGGGCGGATCACAGATACGCAGTATTTT
.	TRBV4-3	TRBJ2-1	TRBD2	CASSQERGTSGYNEQFF	TGCGCCAGCAGCCAAGAACGCGGGACTAGCGGCTACAATGAGCAGTTCTTC
.	TRBV4-3	TRBJ2-5	.	CASSQAETQYF	TGCGCCAGCAGCCAAGCGGAGACCCAGTACTTC
.	TRBV7-2	TRBJ2-1	.	CASSLRYNEQFF	TGTGCCAGCAGCTTACGCTACAATGAGCAGTTCTTC
.	TRBV6-2/TRBV6-3	TRBJ1-6	.	CASSYSSLGTGGSPLHF	TGTGCCAGCAGTTACTCGAGTTTAGGGACCGGGGGTTCACCCCTCCACTTT
.	TRBV12-3/TRBV12-4	TRBJ1-2	.	CASSQGRGGYTF	TGTGCCAGCAGCCAAGGGAGAGGTGGCTACACCTTC
.	TRBV6-5	TRBJ2-5	.	CASSYTQEAQYF	TGTGCCAGCAGTTACACCCAAGAGGCCCAGTACTTC
.	TRBV5-6	TRBJ1-1	TRBD1	CASSLWGQANTEAFF	TGTGCCAGCAGCTTGTGGGGACAGGCGAACACTGAAGCTTTCTTT
.	TRBV6-5	TRBJ2-1	TRBD2	CASSYLSGGAYNEQFF	TGTGCCAGCAGTTACTTAAGCGGGGGGGCCTACAATGAGCAGTTCTTC